Listed here is a single T cell receptor beta chain. This clonotype has ten or more counts. No cognate antigen has been identified for it. Base qualities are not provided; no much larger clone lies one nucleotide away. This specimen comes from a study of spatial heterogeneity in lung cancer (dated by TCRdb to between 2017 and 2020). About the investigation overall: Samples were obtained from approximately 77 patients with early-stage, untreated non-small cell lung cancer from the lung TRACERx cohort. Follow-up PBMC samples were sequenced whenever available, and the median time to follow-up was roughly 2 years after resection. Beta-chain transcripts were consistently detected in greater numbers than alpha-chain transcripts, which likely reflects a higher abundance of beta-chain transcripts. In the raw uncorrected reads, each unique combination of TCR and UMI appeared more than ten times on average. In non-small cell lung cancer, the study quantitatively compared TCR alpha and beta repertoires across several tumor regions, matched nontumor lung, and blood. The study linked features of the TCR repertoire to counts of nonsynonymous mutations, which were determined by whole-exome sequencing of tumor tissue. Both alpha and beta chains were TCR-sequenced in samples taken at surgery, namely 220 tumor regions, fewer than 85 matched nontumor lung samples and 50 to 60 PBMC samples. Points the paper makes about the study in general: Additional single-cell paired TCR alpha and beta sequencing was considered necessary to confirm, at a functional level, the hypothesis that regional TCRs recognize regional mutations. Ubiquitous expanded tumor TCRs showed up in blood more often at tumor resection than at routine follow-up. Comparisons of baseline and follow-up blood repertoires included only about 15 patients.

The germline V gene encodes CDR1 SGHAT and CDR2 FQNNGV. The CDR3 starts with the cysteine, ends with the phenylalanine, and has 15 residues. Only the CDR3 DNA stays, 45 bases, in frame from base 1. Trimming takes 7 bases off V and 6 bases off J; junction bases not matched to a gene: 11. The library relied on 5' RACE. The instrument was a NextSeq 500. To allow correction of PCR and sequencing errors, the TCR library protocol tagged every TCR cDNA molecule with a unique molecular identifier. In the authors' own workflow: TCR identification, UMI-based error correction and CDR3 extraction were performed with Decombinator tools. TCRs above a frequency of 2 per 1,000, corresponding to the top 1% of the tumor frequency distribution, were defined as expanded. Rényi diversity was computed with the R vegan package after subsampling each repertoire 100 times to 5,000 TCRs. CDR3 similarity networks were constructed using string-kernel similarity of amino acid triplets, with links drawn between CDR3s whose pairwise similarity was above 0.82. In-frame beta chains were kept once TCRdb had trimmed the public reads at Q25 with fastp and called clones with MiXCR. Identical CDR3 proteins give one entry, which carries the most common genes and DNA. The V and J calls and clone size are TCRdb's, not the authors'. The sample table contains just over 70,000 distinct CDR3 sequences; only one count was recorded for approximately 9% of them. The ten largest make up 1.5% to 2% of the sample.

The time point label for this specimen denotes: blood at routine non-recurrence follow-up after resection. TCR sequencing used whole RNA extracted from tumor and nontumor lung tissue, or from cryopreserved PBMC samples, without cell sorting. Patients were selected for TCR sequencing only if sufficient RNA was available from at least two tumor regions. The receptor was derived from a female donor with early-stage non-small cell lung cancer. This chain joins TRBV11-2 to TRBJ2-2, with 7 bases in between that match TRBD2. The sequenced sample was PBMCs, obtained at follow-up. The CDR3 region reads CASTPLRGWAGELFF. In nucleotide form, the sequence is TGTGCCAGCACCCCCCTGCGGGGGTGGGCCGGGGAGCTGTTTTTT.